The source of this T cell receptor beta chain is a study of glioma-infiltrating T cells. Study results and limitations: CDR3 overlap between tissue and blood was very small.

The iRepertoire nested amplicon-rescue multiplex PCR amplified TCR alpha and beta CDR3s from RNA. From the multiplex PCR reads, TCRdb called clonotypes with MiXCR, one entry per CDR3 protein. This table holds around 390,000 distinct CDR3 sequences, about 40% found once. CDR3 length equals 16 residues. Looked up from germline, CDR1 is MNHEY and CDR2 is SVGEGT. V was pared by 6 bases and J by 4 bases, with 19 bases between. Points on this clonotype: The antigen is not known.

Sequenced material: glioma tissue, nonneoplastic brain tissue, or PBMCs (not recorded which). The clonotype comes from a human donor with low-grade glioma or glioblastoma, undergoing nonglioma brain surgery, or in good health (not recorded which). The J gene is TRBJ2-1, the V gene TRBV6-2 or TRBV6-3; D is possibly TRBD2 (5 bases). CDR3 sequence reads: CASRPSKADRYNEQFF. CDR3 nucleotides: TGTGCCAGCAGACCAAGCAAAGCGGACCGGTACAATGAGCAGTTCTTC.